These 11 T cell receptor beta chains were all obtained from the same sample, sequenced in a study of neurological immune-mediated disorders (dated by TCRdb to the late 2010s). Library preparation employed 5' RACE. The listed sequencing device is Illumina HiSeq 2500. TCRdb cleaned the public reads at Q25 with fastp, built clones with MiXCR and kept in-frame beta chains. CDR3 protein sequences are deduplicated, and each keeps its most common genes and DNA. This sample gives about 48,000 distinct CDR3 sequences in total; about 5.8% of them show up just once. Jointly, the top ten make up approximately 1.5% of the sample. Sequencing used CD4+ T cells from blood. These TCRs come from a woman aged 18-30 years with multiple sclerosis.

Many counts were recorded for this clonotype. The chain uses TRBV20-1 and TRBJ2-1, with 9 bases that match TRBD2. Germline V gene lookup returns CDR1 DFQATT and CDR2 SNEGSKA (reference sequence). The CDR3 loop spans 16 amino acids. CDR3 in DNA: TGCAGCACCAGAACTCCGGCGGGAGGGAGAAACAATGAGCAGTTCTTC. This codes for CSTRTPAGGRNNEQFF.

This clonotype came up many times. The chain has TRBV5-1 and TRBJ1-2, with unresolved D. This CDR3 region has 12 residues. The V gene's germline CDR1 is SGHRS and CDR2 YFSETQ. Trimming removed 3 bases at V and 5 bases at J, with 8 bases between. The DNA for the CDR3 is TGCGCCAGCAGCTCCGGAGATTATGGCTACACCTTC. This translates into CASSSGDYGYTF.

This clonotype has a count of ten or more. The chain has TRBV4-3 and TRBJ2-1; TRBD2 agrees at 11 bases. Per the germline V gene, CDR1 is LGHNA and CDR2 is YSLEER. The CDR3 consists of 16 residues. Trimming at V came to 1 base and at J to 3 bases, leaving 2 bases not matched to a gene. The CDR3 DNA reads TGCGCCAGCAGCCAAGTTGGGACTAGCGGCTACAATGAGCAGTTCTTC. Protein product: CASSQVGTSGYNEQFF.

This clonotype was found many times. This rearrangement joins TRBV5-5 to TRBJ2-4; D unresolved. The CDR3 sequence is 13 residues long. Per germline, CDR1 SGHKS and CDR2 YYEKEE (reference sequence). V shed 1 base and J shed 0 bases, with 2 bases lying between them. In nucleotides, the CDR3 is TGTGCCAGCAGCTTGATAGCCAAAAACATTCAGTACTTC. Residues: CASSLIAKNIQYF.

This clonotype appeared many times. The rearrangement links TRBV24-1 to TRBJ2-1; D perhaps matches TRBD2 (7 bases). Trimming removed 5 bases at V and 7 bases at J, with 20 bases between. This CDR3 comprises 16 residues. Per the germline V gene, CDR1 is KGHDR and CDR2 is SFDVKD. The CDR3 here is CATSGSARGRENEQFF. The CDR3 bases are TGTGCCACCAGTGGCTCCGCGCGGGGGCGAGAGAATGAGCAGTTCTTC.

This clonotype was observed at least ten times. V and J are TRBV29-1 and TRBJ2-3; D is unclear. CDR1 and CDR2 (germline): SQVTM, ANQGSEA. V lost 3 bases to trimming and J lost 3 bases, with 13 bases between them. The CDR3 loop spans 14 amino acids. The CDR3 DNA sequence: TGCAGCGTTGAGAACGCCCTGGGAACAGATACGCAGTATTTT. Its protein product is CSVENALGTDTQYF.

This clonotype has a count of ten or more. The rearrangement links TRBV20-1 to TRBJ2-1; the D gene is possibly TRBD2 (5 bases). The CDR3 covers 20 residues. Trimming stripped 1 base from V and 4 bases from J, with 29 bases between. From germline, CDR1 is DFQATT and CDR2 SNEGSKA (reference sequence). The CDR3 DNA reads TGCAGTGCTAGAGCATATGGGCAGGCTAGCCAGCACTATAAGTACAATGAGCAGTTCTTC. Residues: CSARAYGQASQHYKYNEQFF.

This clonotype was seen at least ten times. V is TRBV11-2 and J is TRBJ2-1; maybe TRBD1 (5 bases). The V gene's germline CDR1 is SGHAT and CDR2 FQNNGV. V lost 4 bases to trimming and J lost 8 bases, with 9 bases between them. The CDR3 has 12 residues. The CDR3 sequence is CASSSQGYEQFF. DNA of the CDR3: TGTGCCAGCAGCTCCCAGGGCTATGAGCAGTTCTTC.

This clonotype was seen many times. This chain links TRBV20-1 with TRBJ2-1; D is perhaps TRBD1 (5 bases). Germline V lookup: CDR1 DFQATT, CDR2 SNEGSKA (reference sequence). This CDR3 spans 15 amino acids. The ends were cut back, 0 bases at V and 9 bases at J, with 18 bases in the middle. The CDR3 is CSARDYRQGEVEQFF. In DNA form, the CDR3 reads TGCAGTGCTAGAGATTATAGGCAGGGTGAGGTTGAGCAGTTCTTC.

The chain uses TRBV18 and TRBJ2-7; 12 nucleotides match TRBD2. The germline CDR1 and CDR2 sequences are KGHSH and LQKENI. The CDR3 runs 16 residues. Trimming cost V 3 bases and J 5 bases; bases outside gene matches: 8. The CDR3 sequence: CASSPGLAGNYDEQYV. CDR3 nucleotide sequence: TGTGCCAGCTCACCCGGACTAGCGGGGAACTACGACGAGCAGTACGTC.

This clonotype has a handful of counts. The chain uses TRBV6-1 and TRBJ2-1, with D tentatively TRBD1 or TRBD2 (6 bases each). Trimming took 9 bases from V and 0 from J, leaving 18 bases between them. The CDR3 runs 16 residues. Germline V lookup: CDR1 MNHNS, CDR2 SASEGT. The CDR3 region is CASGGQGKGSYNEQFF. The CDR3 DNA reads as TGTGCCAGTGGGGGGCAGGGGAAGGGCTCCTACAATGAGCAGTTCTTC.